These 14 T cell receptor beta chains were all obtained from the same sample, sequenced in a study of T cells in Graves' hyperthyroidism and ophthalmopathy. It was RNA transcripts that yielded the amplified TCR beta CDR3 regions. In the first-round RT-PCR of the TCR CDR3, the HTBI primer set was used. From the multiplex PCR reads, TCRdb called clonotypes with MiXCR, one entry per CDR3 protein. The repertoire holds around 500,000 distinct CDR3 sequences, with around a fifth as singletons. Sequencing input: blood. The source of these receptors is a woman in her 70s with Graves' ophthalmopathy.

This clonotype was observed at least ten times. This chain uses TRBV7-2 with TRBJ1-2, with 11 nucleotides matching TRBD1. Germline lookup yields CDR1 SGHTA and CDR2 FQGNSA. This CDR3 is 16 amino acids long. The ends lost 1 base at V and 8 bases at J; junction bases unmatched: 9. The DNA for the CDR3 is TGTGCCAGCAGCTTAGTCGGGACAGGGGGGACGCAAGGCTACACCTTC. Its translation: CASSLVGTGGTQGYTF.

V usage is TRBV30 and J usage is TRBJ2-7, with D hard to call. The V gene lost 5 bases and the J gene lost 0 bases, with 14 bases spanning the gap. This CDR3 is built from 14 residues. Looked up from germline, CDR1 is GTSNPN and CDR2 is SVGIG (reference sequence). CDR3 in amino acids: CAWDVGMSSYEQYF. DNA of the CDR3: TGTGCCTGGGACGTGGGCATGAGCTCCTACGAGCAGTACTTC.

The chain joins TRBV18 to TRBJ2-3; tentatively, D is TRBD1 (5 bases). Trimming removed 2 bases at V and 4 bases at J, with 13 bases between. This CDR3 comprises 15 residues. Germline V gene sequence: CDR1 KGHSH, CDR2 LQKENI. CDR3 residues: CASSPWTSKADTQYF. CDR3 sequence (DNA): TGTGCCAGCTCACCATGGACAAGTAAGGCAGATACGCAGTATTTT.

This clonotype came up many times. The chain couples TRBV11-2 to TRBJ2-7; D unclear. Germline V gene data show CDR1 as SGHAT and CDR2 as FQNNGV. Trimming left V 5 bases short and J 0 bases short, with 5 bases between. The CDR3 length is 12 residues. The CDR3 is CASSAYSYEQYF. DNA for the CDR3: TGTGCCAGCAGCGCATACTCCTACGAGCAGTACTTC.

The rearrangement joins TRBV30 to TRBJ1-2; 8 nucleotides agree with TRBD1. This CDR3 has 15 amino acids. With V trimmed by 2 bases and J by 4 bases, 9 bases remained unmatched. Germline V gene sequence: CDR1 GTSNPN, CDR2 SVGIG (reference sequence). CDR3: CAWSLAGGFGYGYTF. CDR3 bases: TGTGCCTGGAGTCTGGCAGGGGGCTTTGGCTATGGCTACACCTTC.

This clonotype has just a few counts. Here the CDR3 DNA reads TGTGCCACCAGTGACACTGGACTAGCGGGAGCGAGGGATACGCAGTATTTT. Its protein product is CATSDTGLAGARDTQYF. This chain connects TRBV24-1 to TRBJ2-3; TRBD2 matches 13 bases. Per the germline V gene, CDR1 is KGHDR and CDR2 is SFDVKD. The V gene end was trimmed by 4 bases and the J gene end by 6 bases; junction bases not matched to a gene: 9. CDR3 length: 17 residues.

The chain recombines TRBV7-9 with TRBJ2-1; 13 bases line up with TRBD2. Germline values: CDR1 SEHNR, CDR2 FQNEAQ (reference sequence). The V and J ends lost 10 bases and 2 bases, in that order; junction bases with no gene match: 8. CDR3 length equals 16 residues. This CDR3 reads CATVGGLAGTYNEQFF. The CDR3 DNA reads as TGTGCCACTGTAGGGGGACTAGCGGGAACCTACAATGAGCAGTTCTTC.

V and J are TRBV29-1 and TRBJ2-5; 7 positions agree with TRBD1. Germline CDR1 reads SQVTM; CDR2 reads ANQGSEA. This CDR3 region has 13 residues. The V segment lost 3 bases and the J segment 5 bases; nucleotides outside the gene matches: 6. CDR3 sequence (DNA): TGCAGCGTTGAGCTAGGGGGCCTTGAGACCCAGTACTTC. Amino acid sequence: CSVELGGLETQYF.

This clonotype was counted a few times. The chain is built from TRBV20-1 and TRBJ1-1, with D possibly being TRBD1 (6 bases). The CDR3 covers 14 residues. V lost 1 base, J lost 0 bases, and 9 bases lay in between. CDR1 and CDR2 (germline): DFQATT, SNEGSKA (reference sequence). The CDR3 DNA reads as TGCAGTGCTAGAGTCGGGGGCATGAACACTGAAGCTTTCTTT. Residues: CSARVGGMNTEAFF.

This clonotype was counted only a few times. The chain carries TRBV24-1 and TRBJ2-3; TRBD1 matches at 8 bases. Germline assignment: CDR1 KGHDR and CDR2 SFDVKD. The CDR3 covers 17 residues. Germline trimming cut 2 bases from V and 3 bases from J; bases unmatched to any gene: 9. The CDR3 loop is CATSDSHGQGRTDTQYF. The CDR3 DNA reads TGTGCCACCAGTGATTCCCACGGACAGGGCCGAACAGATACGCAGTATTTT.

The V gene is TRBV20-1, the J gene TRBJ1-2; perhaps TRBD1 as D (5 bases). The CDR3 spans 17 residues. Trimming shortened V by 5 bases and J by 1 base, and 23 bases separated the two germline ends. Germline V gives CDR1 DFQATT, CDR2 SNEGSKA (reference sequence). This chain's CDR3 is CSALRSRGGVDNYGYTF. The CDR3 DNA sequence: TGCAGTGCTCTGCGTTCGAGGGGCGGAGTGGATAACTATGGCTACACCTTC.

This clonotype was observed at least ten times. The chain employs TRBV27 and TRBJ1-1; 9 bases agree with TRBD1. The germline V gene has CDR1 MNHEY and CDR2 SMNVEV (reference sequence). The ends lost 7 bases at V and 1 base at J; junction bases unmatched: 7. The CDR3 totals 15 residues. The CDR3 nucleotides read TGTGCCAGCAACGCAGACAGGGGGGCGAACACTGAAGCTTTCTTT. As protein: CASNADRGANTEAFF.

Only a few counts were recorded for this clonotype. The J gene is TRBJ2-7, the V gene TRBV27; 7 bases fit TRBD1. The CDR3 runs to 15 residues. V trimming: 6 bases; J trimming: 3 bases; junction bases outside the gene matches: 11. Germline-derived CDR1 and CDR2 are MNHEY and SMNVEV (reference sequence). DNA for the CDR3: TGTGCCAGCAGCCAGAGGACGGGACAGTTCTACGAGCAGTACTTC. Encoded protein: CASSQRTGQFYEQYF.

This clonotype was seen repeatedly, ten times or more. This chain connects TRBV12-3 or TRBV12-4 to TRBJ2-7; TRBD2 aligns across 9 bases. The trim removed 5 bases at V and 0 bases at J, leaving 2 bases unmatched. CDR3 size: 14 residues. CDR3 nucleotides: TGTGCCAGCAGTCAGCGGGAGGCCTCCTACGAGCAGTACTTC. Protein product: CASSQREASYEQYF.